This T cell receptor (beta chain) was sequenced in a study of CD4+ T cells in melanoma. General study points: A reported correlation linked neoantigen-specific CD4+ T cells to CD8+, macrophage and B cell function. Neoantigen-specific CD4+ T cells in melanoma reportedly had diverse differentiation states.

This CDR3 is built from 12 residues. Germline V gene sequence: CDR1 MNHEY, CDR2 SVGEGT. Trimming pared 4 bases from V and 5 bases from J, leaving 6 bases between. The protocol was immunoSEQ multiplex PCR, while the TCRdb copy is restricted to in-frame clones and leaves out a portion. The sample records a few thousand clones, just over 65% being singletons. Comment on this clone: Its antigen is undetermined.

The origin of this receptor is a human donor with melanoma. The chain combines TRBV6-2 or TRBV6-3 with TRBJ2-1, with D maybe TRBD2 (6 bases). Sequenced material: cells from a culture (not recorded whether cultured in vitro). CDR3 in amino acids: CASSWGDNEQFF. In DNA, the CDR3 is TGTGCCAGCAGTTGGGGGGACAATGAGCAGTTCTTC.